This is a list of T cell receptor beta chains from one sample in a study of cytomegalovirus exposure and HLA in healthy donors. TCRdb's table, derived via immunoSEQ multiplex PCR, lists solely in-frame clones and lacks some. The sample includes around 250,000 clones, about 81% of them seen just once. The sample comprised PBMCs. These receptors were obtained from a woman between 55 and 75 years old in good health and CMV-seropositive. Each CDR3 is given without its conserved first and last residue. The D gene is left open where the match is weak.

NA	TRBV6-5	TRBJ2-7	ASSYSFGGASYEQY
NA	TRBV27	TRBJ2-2	ASSPEKGGAGTGELF
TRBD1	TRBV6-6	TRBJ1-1	ASRDREWTEAF
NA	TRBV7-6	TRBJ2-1	ASSAGLSSYNEQF
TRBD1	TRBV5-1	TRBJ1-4	ASSLEGDSPEKLF
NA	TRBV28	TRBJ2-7	ASSSGSSYEQY
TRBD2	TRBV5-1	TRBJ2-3	ASSLEGGSSTDTQY
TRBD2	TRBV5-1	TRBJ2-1	ASSLEGTSNNEQF
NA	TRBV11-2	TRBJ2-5	ASSSFGAEETQY
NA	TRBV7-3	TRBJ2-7	ASSLTRSSYEQY
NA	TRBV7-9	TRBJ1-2	ASSARTAYEGYT
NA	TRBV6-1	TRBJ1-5	ASKHTGNSNQPQH
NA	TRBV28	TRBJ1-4	ASSSRGPNEKLF
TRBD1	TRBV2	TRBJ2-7	ASHSGGVYEQY
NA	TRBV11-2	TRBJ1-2	ASSRDYRDGYT
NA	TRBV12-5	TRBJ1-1	ASGAPGTRTLKAF
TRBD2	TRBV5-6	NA	ASSSLAGSSYEQY
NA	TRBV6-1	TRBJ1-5	ASSELAGNQPQH
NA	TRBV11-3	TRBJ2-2	ASSLGPPRGTGELF
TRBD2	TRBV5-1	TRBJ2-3	ASSSLAGSTDTQY
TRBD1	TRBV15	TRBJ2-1	ATSRGQGSYNEQF
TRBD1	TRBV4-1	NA	ASSQDPRTGGIVYEQY
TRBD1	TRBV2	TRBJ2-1	ASSSGTGTREQF
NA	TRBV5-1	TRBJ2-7	ASRWSGLAYEQY
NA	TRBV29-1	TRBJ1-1	SVEDLRVVVWTEAF
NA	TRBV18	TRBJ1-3	ASSPPTGNTIY
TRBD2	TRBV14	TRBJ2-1	ASSQGRTSGYNEQF
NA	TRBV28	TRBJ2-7	ASSFGGQVYEQY
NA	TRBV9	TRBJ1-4	ASSVGVGGRGNEKLF
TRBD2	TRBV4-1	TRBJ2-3	ASSQDSGEGRVRDTQY